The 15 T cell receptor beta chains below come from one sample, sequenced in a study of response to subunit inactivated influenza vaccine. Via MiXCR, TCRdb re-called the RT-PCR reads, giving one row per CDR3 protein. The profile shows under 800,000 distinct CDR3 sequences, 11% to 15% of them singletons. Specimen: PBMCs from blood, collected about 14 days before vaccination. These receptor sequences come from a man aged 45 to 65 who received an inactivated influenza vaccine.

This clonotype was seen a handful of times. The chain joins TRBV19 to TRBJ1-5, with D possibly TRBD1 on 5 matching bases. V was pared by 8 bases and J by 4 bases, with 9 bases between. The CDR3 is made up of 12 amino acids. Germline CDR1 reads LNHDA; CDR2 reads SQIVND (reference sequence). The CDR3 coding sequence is TGTGCCAGTCAGCACAGGAATCAGCCCCAGCATTTT. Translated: CASQHRNQPQHF.

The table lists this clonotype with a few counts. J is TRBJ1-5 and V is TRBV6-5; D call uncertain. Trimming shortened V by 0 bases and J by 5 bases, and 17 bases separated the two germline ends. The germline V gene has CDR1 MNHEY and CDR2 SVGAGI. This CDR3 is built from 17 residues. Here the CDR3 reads CASSYSIGGPADQPQHF. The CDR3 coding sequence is TGTGCCAGCAGTTACTCGATAGGTGGCCCGGCAGATCAGCCCCAGCATTTT.

In nucleotides, the CDR3 is TGCAGTGCTAAAATAGGGCGGGGGGGAGATACGCAGTATTTT. It specifies CSAKIGRGGDTQYF. The chain uses TRBV20-1 and TRBJ2-3; 9 bases map to TRBD2. This CDR3 has 14 amino acids. Germline trimming cut 4 bases from V and 5 bases from J; bases unmatched to any gene: 7. Germline V gene sequence: CDR1 DFQATT, CDR2 SNEGSKA (reference sequence).

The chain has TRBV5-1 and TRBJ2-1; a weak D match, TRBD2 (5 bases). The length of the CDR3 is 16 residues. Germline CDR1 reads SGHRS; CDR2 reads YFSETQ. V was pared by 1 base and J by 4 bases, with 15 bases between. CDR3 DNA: TGCGCCAGCAGCTTGACCCCAGCGAGGGTTTACAATGAGCAGTTCTTC. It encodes CASSLTPARVYNEQFF. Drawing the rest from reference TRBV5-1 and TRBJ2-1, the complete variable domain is KAGVTQTPRYLIKTRGQQVTLSCSPISGHRSVSWYQQTPGQGLQFLFEYFSETQRNKGNFPGRFSGRQFSNSRSEMNVSTLELGDSALYLCASSLTPARVYNEQFFGPGTRLTVL.

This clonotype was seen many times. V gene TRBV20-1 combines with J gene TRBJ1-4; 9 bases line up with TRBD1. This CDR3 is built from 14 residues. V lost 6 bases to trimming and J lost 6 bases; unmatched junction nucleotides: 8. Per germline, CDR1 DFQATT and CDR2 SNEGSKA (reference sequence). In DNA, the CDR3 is TGCAGTGCCGGAGGGGGGACAGGGCATGAAAAACTGTTTTTT. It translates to CSAGGGTGHEKLFF.

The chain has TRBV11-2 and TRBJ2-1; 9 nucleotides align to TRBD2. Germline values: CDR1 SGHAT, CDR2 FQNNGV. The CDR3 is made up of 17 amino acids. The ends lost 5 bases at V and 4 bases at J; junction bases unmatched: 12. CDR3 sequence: CASSHASRGGVYNEQFF. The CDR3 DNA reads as TGTGCCAGCAGCCACGCATCTCGCGGGGGGGTTTACAATGAGCAGTTCTTC.

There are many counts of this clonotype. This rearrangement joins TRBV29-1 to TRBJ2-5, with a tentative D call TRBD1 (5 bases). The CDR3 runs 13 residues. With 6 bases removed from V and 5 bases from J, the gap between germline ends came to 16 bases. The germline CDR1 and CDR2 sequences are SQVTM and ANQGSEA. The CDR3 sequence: CSVVGQLVETQYF. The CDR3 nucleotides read TGCAGCGTCGTAGGACAATTGGTTGAGACCCAGTACTTC.

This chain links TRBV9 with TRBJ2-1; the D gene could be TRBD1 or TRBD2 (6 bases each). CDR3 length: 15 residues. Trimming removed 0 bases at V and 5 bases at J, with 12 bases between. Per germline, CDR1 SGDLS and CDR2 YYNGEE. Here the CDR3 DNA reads TGTGCCAGCAGCGTAGTGGGGGGCCGAAACAATGAGCAGTTCTTC. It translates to CASSVVGGRNNEQFF.

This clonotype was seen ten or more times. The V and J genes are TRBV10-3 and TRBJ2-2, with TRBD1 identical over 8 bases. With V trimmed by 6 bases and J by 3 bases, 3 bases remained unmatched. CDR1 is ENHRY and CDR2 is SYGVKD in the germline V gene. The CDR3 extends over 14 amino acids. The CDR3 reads CAIRQGADTGELFF. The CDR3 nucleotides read TGTGCCATCAGGCAGGGGGCAGACACCGGGGAGCTGTTTTTT.

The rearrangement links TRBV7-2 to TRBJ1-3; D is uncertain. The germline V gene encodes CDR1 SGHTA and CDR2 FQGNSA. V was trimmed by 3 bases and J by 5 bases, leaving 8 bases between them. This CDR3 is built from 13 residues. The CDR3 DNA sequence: TGTGCCAGCAGCTTCGACCGTCGAAACACCATATATTTT. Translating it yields CASSFDRRNTIYF.

As DNA, the CDR3 is TGTGCCAGCAGCTTGGACATTGATAATTCACCCCTCCACTTT. Protein sequence: CASSLDIDNSPLHF. V gene TRBV7-8 combines with J gene TRBJ1-6; D is perhaps TRBD1 (5 bases). The V gene's germline CDR1 is SGHVS and CDR2 FQNEAQ. This CDR3 has 14 amino acids. Trimming pared 3 bases from V and 5 bases from J, leaving 8 bases between.

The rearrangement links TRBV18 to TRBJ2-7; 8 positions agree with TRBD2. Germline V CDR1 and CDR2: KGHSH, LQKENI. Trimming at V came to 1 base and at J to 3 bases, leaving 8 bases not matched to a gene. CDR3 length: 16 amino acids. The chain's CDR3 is CASSPLGAGVGYEQYF. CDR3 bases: TGTGCCAGCTCACCACTGGGAGCGGGAGTGGGCTACGAGCAGTACTTC.

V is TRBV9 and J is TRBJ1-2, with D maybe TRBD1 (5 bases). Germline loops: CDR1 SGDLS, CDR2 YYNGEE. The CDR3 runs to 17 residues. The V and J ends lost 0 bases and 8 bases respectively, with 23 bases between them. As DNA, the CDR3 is TGTGCCAGCAGCGTAGACGCCTTAGGGGCGGTTTCCGTCGGCTACACCTTC. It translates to CASSVDALGAVSVGYTF.

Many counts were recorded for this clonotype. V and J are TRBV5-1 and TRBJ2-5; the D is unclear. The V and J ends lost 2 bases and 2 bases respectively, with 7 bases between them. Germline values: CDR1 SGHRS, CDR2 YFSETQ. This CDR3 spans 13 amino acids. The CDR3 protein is CASSFALQETQYF. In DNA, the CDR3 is TGCGCCAGCAGCTTCGCTCTTCAAGAGACCCAGTACTTC.

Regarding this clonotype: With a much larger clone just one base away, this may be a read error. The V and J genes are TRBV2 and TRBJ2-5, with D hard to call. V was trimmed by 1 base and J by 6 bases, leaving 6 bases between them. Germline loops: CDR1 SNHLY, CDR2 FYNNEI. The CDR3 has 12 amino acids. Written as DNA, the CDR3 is TGTGCCAGCAGTGAAGGGGAACAGACCCAGTACTTC. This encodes CASSEGEQTQYF. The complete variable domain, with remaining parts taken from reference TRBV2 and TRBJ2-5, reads EPEVTQTPSHQVTQMGQEVILRCVPISNHLYFYWYRQILGQKVEFLVSFYNNEISEKSEIFDDQFSVERPDGSNFTLKIRSTKLEDSAMYFCASSEGEQTQYFGPGTRLLVL.